These 19 T cell receptor beta chains originate from one sample sequenced in a study of T-cell reconstitution after alpha-beta-depleted transplantation in children. This sample's TCRbeta library carried unique molecular identifier barcodes. Each CDR3 protein is one row after TCRdb ran MiXCR on the PCR reads. This repertoire shows around 500,000 distinct CDR3 sequences, about 12% found once; its top ten account for approximately 5.4%. The starting material was PBMCs from the stem cell graft donor, obtained from the stem cell graft. The source of these receptors is a human donor who donated a stem cell graft to a child with combined immunodeficiency.

This clonotype has ten or more counts. V usage is TRBV29-1 and J usage is TRBJ2-3; 9 bases are a match to TRBD2. The junction had 9 bases not matched to a gene; V was cut back by 4 bases and J by 1 base. The length of the CDR3 is 16 residues. CDR1 and CDR2 (germline): SQVTM, ANQGSEA. As DNA, the CDR3 is TGCAGCGTTGGCGGGCGGGGGGGATCAGGCACAGATACGCAGTATTTT. Translated, it gives CSVGGRGGSGTDTQYF.

A few counts support this clonotype. The chain is built from TRBV10-3 and TRBJ1-1; 12 nucleotides match TRBD1. The trim removed 3 bases at V and 10 bases at J, leaving 9 bases unmatched. The CDR3 has 15 residues. CDR1 and CDR2 from the germline V gene are ENHRY and SYGVKD. CDR3 nucleotide sequence: TGTGCCATCAGTGAATGGGACAGGGGGCAGGTCCGAGCTTTCTTT. It codes for CAISEWDRGQVRAFF.

This rearrangement joins TRBV7-8 to TRBJ2-1, with D possibly TRBD2 on 5 matching bases. Germline V gene lookup returns CDR1 SGHVS and CDR2 FQNEAQ. Trimming stripped 5 bases from V and 5 bases from J, with 13 bases between. This CDR3 comprises 14 residues. In DNA, the CDR3 is TGTGCCAGCAGCAACGGGGTAGAACACAATGAGCAGTTCTTC. Translating it yields CASSNGVEHNEQFF. Using reference TRBV7-8 and TRBJ2-1 for the parts outside the CDR3, the full variable domain is GAGVSQSPRYKVAKRGQDVALRCDPISGHVSLFWYQQALGQGPEFLTYFQNEAQLDKSGLPSDRFFAERPEGSVSTLKIQRTQQEDSAVYLCASSNGVEHNEQFFGPGTRLTVL.

This clonotype occurred a few times. The rearrangement joins TRBV11-2 to TRBJ2-6; 9 nucleotides align to TRBD1. Germline CDR1 and CDR2: SGHAT and FQNNGV. The CDR3 covers 18 residues. V lost 4 bases to trimming and J lost 4 bases; unmatched junction nucleotides: 11. The CDR3: CASSSRPGTGPGANVLTF. CDR3 in DNA: TGTGCCAGCAGCTCTCGTCCCGGGACAGGGCCCGGGGCCAACGTCCTGACTTTC.

This chain links TRBV4-2 with TRBJ2-1; D may match TRBD1 or TRBD2 (5 bases each). CDR1 LGHNA and CDR2 YNFKEQ come from the germline V gene. The CDR3 extends over 16 amino acids. Trimming cost V 1 base and J 4 bases, with 14 bases left between them. This CDR3 reads CASSQGDRVLYNEQFF. CDR3 nucleotides: TGTGCCAGCAGCCAAGGGGACCGTGTTCTATACAATGAGCAGTTCTTC.

This clonotype has a count of ten or more. J is TRBJ2-3 and V is TRBV6-1; possibly TRBD2 for D (5 bases). The CDR3 has 12 residues. The V and J ends lost 10 bases and 7 bases respectively, with 15 bases between them. Germline lookup yields CDR1 MNHNS and CDR2 SASEGT. This chain's CDR3 is CATLASANTQYF. The CDR3 region has the DNA TGTGCCACCTTAGCGAGCGCTAATACGCAGTATTTT.

CDR3 in amino acids: CSASVSRPTDTQYF. The CDR3 bases are TGCAGTGCTAGCGTCAGCAGACCCACAGATACGCAGTATTTT. The V and J genes are TRBV20-1 and TRBJ2-3; D gene uncertain. V lost 3 bases, J lost 2 bases, and 12 bases lay in between. Germline CDR1 and CDR2: DFQATT and SNEGSKA (reference sequence). The CDR3 extends over 14 amino acids.

V is TRBV12-3 or TRBV12-4 and J is TRBJ2-3; 7 bases line up with TRBD2. V lost 6 bases, J lost 2 bases, and 5 bases stayed unmatched. The CDR3 is made up of 14 amino acids. In DNA form, the CDR3 reads TGTGCCAGCAGAGCGGGAATGGCCACAGATACGCAGTATTTT. As protein: CASRAGMATDTQYF.

The table lists this clonotype with a few counts. The chain joins TRBV10-3 to TRBJ2-2; possibly TRBD2 for D (7 bases). Germline CDR1 ENHRY, CDR2 SYGVKD. CDR3 length: 15 amino acids. With 3 bases removed from V and 3 bases from J, the gap between germline ends came to 11 bases. CDR3 region: CAISDGGLYTGELFF. The CDR3 coding sequence is TGTGCCATCAGTGACGGGGGGCTATACACCGGGGAGCTGTTTTTT.

The CDR3 here is CANKLGSYEQYF. The CDR3 bases are TGTGCCAACAAACTAGGATCCTACGAGCAGTACTTC. V usage is TRBV2 and J usage is TRBJ2-7, with D possibly matching TRBD2 (5 bases). V lost 10 bases and J lost 1, with 11 bases in between. The CDR3 covers 12 residues. Germline-derived CDR1 and CDR2 are SNHLY and FYNNEI.

This clonotype has at least ten counts. The chain has TRBV20-1 and TRBJ2-7; D is possibly TRBD2 (6 bases). Germline assignment: CDR1 DFQATT and CDR2 SNEGSKA (reference sequence). The CDR3 consists of 14 residues. V was pared by 3 bases and J by 1 base, with 13 bases between. The CDR3, as DNA: TGCAGTGCTAGTCCGCCGGGAGAATCCTACGAGCAGTACTTC. As protein: CSASPPGESYEQYF.

This clonotype came up a few times. The rearrangement links TRBV15 to TRBJ2-5, with no clear D. The V end was cut by 1 base, the J end by 3 bases, with 9 bases between. The germline gives CDR1 LNHNV, CDR2 YYDKDF (reference sequence). The CDR3 is made up of 14 amino acids. CDR3 in amino acids: CATSRAGPEETQYF. CDR3 nucleotide sequence: TGTGCCACCAGCAGAGCAGGTCCGGAAGAGACCCAGTACTTC. The entire variable domain, with the rest obtained from reference TRBV15 and TRBJ2-5, is as follows: DAMVIQNPRYQVTQFGKPVTLSCSQTLNHNVMYWYQQKSSQAPKLLFHYYDKDFNNEADTPDNFQSRRPNTSFCFLDIRSPGLGDTAMYLCATSRAGPEETQYFGPGTRLLVL.

This clonotype was counted only a few times. This sequence joins TRBV2 and TRBJ2-3; D is possibly TRBD1 or TRBD2 (6 bases each). The CDR3 length is 15 residues. CDR1 and CDR2 (germline): SNHLY, FYNNEI. V dropped 2 bases and J dropped 0 bases, with 9 bases sitting between them. In nucleotides, the CDR3 is TGTGCCAGCAGTGAAACAGGGACTAGCACAGATACGCAGTATTTT. This encodes CASSETGTSTDTQYF.

This clonotype was detected ten times or more. The chain couples TRBV12-3 or TRBV12-4 to TRBJ1-1; D perhaps matches TRBD1 (5 bases). There are 10 residues in the CDR3. V was shortened by 7 bases and J by 8 bases, with 8 bases between the two germline ends. As DNA, the CDR3 is TGTGCCAGCAAGGGGAGGGAAGCTTTCTTT. Translated: CASKGREAFF.

The rearrangement uses TRBV7-9 and TRBJ1-5; D ambiguous. CDR3 length: 15 residues. Germline CDR1 and CDR2: SEHNR and FQNEAQ (reference sequence). Deletions cut 6 bases from V and 0 bases from J, with 12 bases between. CDR3 protein: CASSSERDSNQPQHF. CDR3 coding DNA: TGTGCCAGCAGTTCGGAGAGGGATAGCAATCAGCCCCAGCATTTT.

This clonotype was counted many times. This chain joins TRBV12-3 or TRBV12-4 and TRBJ1-2; no clear D. The V end was cut by 8 bases, the J end by 8 bases, with 9 bases between. The CDR3 sequence is 10 residues long. CDR3 bases: TGTGCCAGCGGACCGCGCGGCTACACCTTC. Its translation: CASGPRGYTF.

There are a few counts of this clonotype. The chain couples TRBV20-1 to TRBJ1-1; D gene unclear. The V gene lost 1 base and the J gene lost 2 bases, with 5 bases spanning the gap. Germline CDR1 and CDR2: DFQATT and SNEGSKA (reference sequence). The CDR3 has 12 residues. Here the CDR3 reads CSARGGNTEAFF. The CDR3 bases are TGCAGTGCTAGAGGTGGAAACACTGAAGCTTTCTTT.

The CDR3 sequence is CSPQGSYNEQFF. The CDR3 DNA follows: TGCAGCCCCCAGGGGTCCTACAATGAGCAGTTCTTC. The J gene is TRBJ2-1, the V gene TRBV20-1; weak D call: TRBD1 (6 bases). Germline V lookup: CDR1 DFQATT, CDR2 SNEGSKA (reference sequence). CDR3 length: 12 amino acids.

The rearrangement uses TRBV20-1 and TRBJ1-5; TRBD1 is a possible D gene (6 bases). The CDR3 runs to 13 residues. CDR1 is DFQATT, CDR2 SNEGSKA, per germline (reference sequence). V was shortened by 6 bases and J by 5 bases, with 14 bases between the two germline ends. The CDR3 loop is CSAPRGRYQPQHF. CDR3 nucleotides: TGCAGTGCACCGAGGGGGAGGTATCAGCCCCAGCATTTT.